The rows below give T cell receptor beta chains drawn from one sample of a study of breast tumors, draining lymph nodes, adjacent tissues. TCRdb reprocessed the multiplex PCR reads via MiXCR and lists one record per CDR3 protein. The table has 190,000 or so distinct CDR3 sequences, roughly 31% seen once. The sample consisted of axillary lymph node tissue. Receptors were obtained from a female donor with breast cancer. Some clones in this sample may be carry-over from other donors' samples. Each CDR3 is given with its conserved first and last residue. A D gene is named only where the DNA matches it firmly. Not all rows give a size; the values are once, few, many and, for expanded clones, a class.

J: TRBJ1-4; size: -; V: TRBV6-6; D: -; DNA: TGTGCCAGCAGCCCTGGGTCGGTGGATGAAAAACTGTTTTTT; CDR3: CASSPGSVDEKLFF
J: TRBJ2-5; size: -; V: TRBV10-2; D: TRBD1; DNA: TGCGCCAGCAGTACCCCAGGGGGCTCAGGGACCCAGTACTTC; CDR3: CASSTPGGSGTQYF
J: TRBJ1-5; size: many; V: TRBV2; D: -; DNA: TGTGCCAGCAGTCCGGTAGGGTACAATCAGCCCCAGCATTTT; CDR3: CASSPVGYNQPQHF
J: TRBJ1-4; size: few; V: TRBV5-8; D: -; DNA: TGTGCCAGCCTGCCAGGGTTGCCGAATGAAAAACTGTTTTTT; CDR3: CASLPGLPNEKLFF
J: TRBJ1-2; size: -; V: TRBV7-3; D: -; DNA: TGTGCCAGCAGCTTCGGTGGGGCAGCTGACTATGGCTACACCTTC; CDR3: CASSFGGAADYGYTF
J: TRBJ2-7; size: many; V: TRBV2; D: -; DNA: TGTGCCAGCAGTGAACTAACTAGGCCGGACGAGCAGTACTTC; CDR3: CASSELTRPDEQYF
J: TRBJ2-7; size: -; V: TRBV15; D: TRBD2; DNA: TGTGCCATCAGCAGGGATCGGCTAGCGGGAAACGAGCAGTACTTC; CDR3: CAISRDRLAGNEQYF
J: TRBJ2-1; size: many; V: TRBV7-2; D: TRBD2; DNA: TGTGCCAGCAACAAACCGGGACTAGGTACCTACAATGAGCAGTTCTTC; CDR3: CASNKPGLGTYNEQFF
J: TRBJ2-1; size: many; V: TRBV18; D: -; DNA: TGTGCCAGCTCACCATCCGTTGCAGGGGTCTACAATGAGCAGTTCTTC; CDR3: CASSPSVAGVYNEQFF
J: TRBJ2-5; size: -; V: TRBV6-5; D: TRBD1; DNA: TGTGCCAGCAGTCTCCGGGACAGGTCCTTAAAGCAAGAGACCCAGTACTTC; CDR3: CASSLRDRSLKQETQYF
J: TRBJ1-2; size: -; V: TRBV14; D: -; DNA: TGTGCCAGCAGCCAATGGGAGAGGGGGGGTGGCTACACCTTC; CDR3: CASSQWERGGGYTF
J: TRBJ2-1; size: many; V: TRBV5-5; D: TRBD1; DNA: TGTGCCAGCAGCCCCCGGGACAGGTCTTACAATGAGCAGTTCTTC; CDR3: CASSPRDRSYNEQFF
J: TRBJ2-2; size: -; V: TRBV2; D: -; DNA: TGTGCCAGCAGGAACCGTCGGACTACCACCGGGGAGCTGTTTTTT; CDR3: CASRNRRTTTGELFF
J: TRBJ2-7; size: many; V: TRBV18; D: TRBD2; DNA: TGTGCCAGCTCACCACGGGGGGGGAACTCCTACGAGCAGTACTTC; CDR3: CASSPRGGNSYEQYF
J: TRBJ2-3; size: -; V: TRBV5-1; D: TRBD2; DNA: TGCGCCAGCAGCTTAGGACTAGCGGCATACACAGATACGCAGTATTTT; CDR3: CASSLGLAAYTDTQYF
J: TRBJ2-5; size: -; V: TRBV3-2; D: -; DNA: TGTGCCAGCAGCCACCCGGGTCCACAAGAGACCCAGTACTTC; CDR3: CASSHPGPQETQYF
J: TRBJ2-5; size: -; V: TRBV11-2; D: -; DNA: TGTGCCAGCGGCGCGGCGCGAACAGCGACCCAGTACTTC; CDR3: CASGAARTATQYF
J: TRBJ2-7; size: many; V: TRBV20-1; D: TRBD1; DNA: TGCAGTGCTATAAGCGACAGGGGGAGAAACGAGCAGTACTTC; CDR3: CSAISDRGRNEQYF
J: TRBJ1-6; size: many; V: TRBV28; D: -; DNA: TGTGCCACCGCACACGCGGACCTTTGGAATTCACCCCTCCACTTT; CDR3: CATAHADLWNSPLHF
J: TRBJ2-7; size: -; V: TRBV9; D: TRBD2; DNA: TGTGCCAGCAGCGCCCGACTAGCGGGGGGGAACGAGCAGTACTTC; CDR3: CASSARLAGGNEQYF
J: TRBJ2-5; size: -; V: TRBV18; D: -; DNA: TGTGCCAGCTCACTTCTCGTCGGGGGGCAGGAGACCCAGTACTTC; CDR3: CASSLLVGGQETQYF
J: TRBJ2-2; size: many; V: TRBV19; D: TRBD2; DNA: TGTGCCAGTAGTAATACCTGGGGGAGCGGGAGTTCGAACACCGGGGAGCTGTTTTTT; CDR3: CASSNTWGSGSSNTGELFF
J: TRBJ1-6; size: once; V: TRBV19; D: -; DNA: TGTGCCAGTAGTACAGGGACGGGGTTTGACAATTCACCCCTCCACTTT; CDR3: CASSTGTGFDNSPLHF
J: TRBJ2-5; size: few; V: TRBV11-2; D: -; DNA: TGTGCCAGCAGCTTAGTAGTAGCCCCAGAGACCCAGTACTTC; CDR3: CASSLVVAPETQYF
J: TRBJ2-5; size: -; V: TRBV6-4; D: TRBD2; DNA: TGTGCCAGCAGGACTAGCGGGAGGGGAGAGACCCAGTACTTC; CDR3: CASRTSGRGETQYF
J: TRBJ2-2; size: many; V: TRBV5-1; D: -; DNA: TGCGCCAGCAGCCGGACGGGGCCAGGAACCGGGGAGCTGTTTTTT; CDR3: CASSRTGPGTGELFF
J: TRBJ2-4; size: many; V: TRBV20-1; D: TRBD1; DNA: TGCAGTGCTTCCGGGACAGGGACCAAAAACATTCAGTACTTC; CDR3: CSASGTGTKNIQYF
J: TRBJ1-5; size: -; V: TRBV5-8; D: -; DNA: TGTGCCAGCAGCTTGGGAGGGCGCCTAGTAGCGGGGGAGCCCCAGCATTTT; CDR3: CASSLGGRLVAGEPQHF
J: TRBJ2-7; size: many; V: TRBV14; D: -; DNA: TGTGCCAGCAGCCAAGATCTAGGCAGGGGGGGCTCCTACGAGCAGTACTTC; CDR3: CASSQDLGRGGSYEQYF
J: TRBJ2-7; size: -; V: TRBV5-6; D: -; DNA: TGTGCCAGCAGCTTGGGGGAGGCGAGCTACGAGCAGTACTTC; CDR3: CASSLGEASYEQYF
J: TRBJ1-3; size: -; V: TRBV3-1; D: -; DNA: TGTGCCAGCAGCCACGTCCGGATTCGAAACACCATATATTTT; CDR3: CASSHVRIRNTIYF
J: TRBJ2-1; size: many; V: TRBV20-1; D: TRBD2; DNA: TGCAGTGCTCCTGGGACTAGCGGGTACAATGAGCAGTTCTTC; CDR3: CSAPGTSGYNEQFF
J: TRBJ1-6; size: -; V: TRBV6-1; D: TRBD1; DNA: TGTGCCAGCGAGGAAACAGGGGGATCACCCCTCCGCTTT; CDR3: CASEETGGSPLRF
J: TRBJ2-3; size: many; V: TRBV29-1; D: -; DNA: TGCAGCGTCCAAGGGGGGGGTCGTGGTACAGATACGCAGTATTTT; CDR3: CSVQGGGRGTDTQYF
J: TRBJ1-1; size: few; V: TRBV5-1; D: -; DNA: TGCGCCAGCAGCACGACGACAGGAGCCAACACTGAAGCTTTCTTT; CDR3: CASSTTTGANTEAFF
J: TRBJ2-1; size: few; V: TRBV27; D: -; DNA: TGTGCCAGTAGTTTTGACCATAACAATGAGCAGTTCTTC; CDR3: CASSFDHNNEQFF
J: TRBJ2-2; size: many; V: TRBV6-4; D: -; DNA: TGTGCCAGCAGTCCTGACTTGGCCGGGGAGCTGTTTTTT; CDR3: CASSPDLAGELFF
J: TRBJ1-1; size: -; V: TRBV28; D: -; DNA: TGTGCCAGCAGTTTATATGGGACATCGAACACTGAAGCTTTCTTT; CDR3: CASSLYGTSNTEAFF
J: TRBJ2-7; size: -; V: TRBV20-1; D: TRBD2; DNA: TGCAGTGCTGGAGATTTGAGCGGGAGTCCCCTCGAGCAGTACTTC; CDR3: CSAGDLSGSPLEQYF
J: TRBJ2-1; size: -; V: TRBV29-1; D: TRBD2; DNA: TGCAGCGTTCGGGACTATTTCTACAATGAGCAGTTCTTC; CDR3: CSVRDYFYNEQFF
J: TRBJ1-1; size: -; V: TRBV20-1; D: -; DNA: TGCAGTGCTAGAGATGATATAGGGCCGGGGTGGACTGAAGCTTTCTTT; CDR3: CSARDDIGPGWTEAFF
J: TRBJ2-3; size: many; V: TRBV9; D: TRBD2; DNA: TGTGCCAGCAGCGTTAGCGGGAGGGCCCCAGATACGCAGTATTTT; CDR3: CASSVSGRAPDTQYF
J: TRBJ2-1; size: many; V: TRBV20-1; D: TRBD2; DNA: TGCAGTGCTCCCGGGACTAGCGGAAGAAGCTCCTACAATGAGCAGTTCTTC; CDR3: CSAPGTSGRSSYNEQFF
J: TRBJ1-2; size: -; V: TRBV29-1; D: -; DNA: TGCAGCGTGGGTCAGTGGGGGAATGGCTACACCTTC; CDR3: CSVGQWGNGYTF
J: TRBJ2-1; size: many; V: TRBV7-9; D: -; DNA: TGTGCCAGCAGATCCGACTGGGGTACTACCTACAATGAGCAGTTCTTC; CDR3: CASRSDWGTTYNEQFF
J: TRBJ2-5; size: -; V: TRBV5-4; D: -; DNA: TGTGCCAGCAGCTTGACTCTCCAAGAGACCCAGTACTTC; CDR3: CASSLTLQETQYF
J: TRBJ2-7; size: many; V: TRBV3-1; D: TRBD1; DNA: TGTGCCAGCAGCCAAGTGGACAGGGGGCAGTACGAGCAGTACTTC; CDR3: CASSQVDRGQYEQYF
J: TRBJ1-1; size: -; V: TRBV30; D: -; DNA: TGTGCCTGGAGTCGCCAGGGTAGGGAGAACACTGAAGCTTTCTTT; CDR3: CAWSRQGRENTEAFF
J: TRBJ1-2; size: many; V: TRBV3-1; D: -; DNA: TGTGCCAGCAGCCAATTAACCCGAATTAACTATGGCTACACCTTC; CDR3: CASSQLTRINYGYTF
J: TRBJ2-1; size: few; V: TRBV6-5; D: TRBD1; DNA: TGTGCCAGCAGTTATTATACAGGGGACAATGAGCAGTTCTTC; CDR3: CASSYYTGDNEQFF
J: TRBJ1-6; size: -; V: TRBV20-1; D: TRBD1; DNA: TGCAGTGCCCAATCATCAGGGGGCATTGGTTCACCCCTCCACTTT; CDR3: CSAQSSGGIGSPLHF
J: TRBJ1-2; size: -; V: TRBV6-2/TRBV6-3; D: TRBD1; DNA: TGTGCCAGCTTTAAGACAGGGAGAGGCTATGGCTACACCTTC; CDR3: CASFKTGRGYGYTF
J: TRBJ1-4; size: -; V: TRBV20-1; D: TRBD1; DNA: TGCAGTGCTAGATACAGGGGGCTTAGGGAAAAACCGTTTTTT; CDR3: CSARYRGLREKPFF
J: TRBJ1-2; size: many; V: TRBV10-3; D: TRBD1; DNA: TGTGCCATCAGTGAGTCGACAGGGGGCTATCTCTATGGCTACACCTTC; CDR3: CAISESTGGYLYGYTF
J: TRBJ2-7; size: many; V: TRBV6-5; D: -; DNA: TGTGCCAGCAGTTATACGACAGGTGGGGGGAGCTCCTACGAGCAGTACTTC; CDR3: CASSYTTGGGSSYEQYF
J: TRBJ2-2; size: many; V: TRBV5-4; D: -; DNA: TGTGCCAGCAGCCCCAGCGGCCCCGGACCCGGGGAGCTGTTTTTT; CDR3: CASSPSGPGPGELFF
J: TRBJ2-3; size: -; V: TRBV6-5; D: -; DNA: TGTGCCAGCAGTCACGACCCTGGTTTAGATACGCAGTATTTT; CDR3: CASSHDPGLDTQYF
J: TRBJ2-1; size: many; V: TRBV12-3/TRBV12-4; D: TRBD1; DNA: TGTGCCAGCAGCCCAAGGACAGGGGGGTTCGATGAGCAGTTCTTC; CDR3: CASSPRTGGFDEQFF
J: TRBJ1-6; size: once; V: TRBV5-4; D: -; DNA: TGTGCCAGCAGCTTGGCCTTCTCACCCCTCCACTTT; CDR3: CASSLAFSPLHF
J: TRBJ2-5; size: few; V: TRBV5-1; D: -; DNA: TGCGCCAGCAGCTTCACAGGGGAGGGTTGGGAGGCCCAGTACTTC; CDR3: CASSFTGEGWEAQYF